This T cell receptor (beta chain) was sequenced for a study of blood T cells in healthy people across ages. General observations from the study: Correlation between TCR beta diversity and naive T cell percentage was strong.

Each donor's blood draw was roughly 10 milliliters of peripheral blood. Together with a sample-barcoded 5' primer, a J-beta primer mix was included in a second PCR lasting roughly 6 to 12 cycles. TCRdb passed the 5' RACE reads through MiXCR, listing each CDR3 protein once. Of 1.5 million to 2 million distinct CDR3 sequences listed, roughly 30% were seen once; the top ten hold 7% to 9%. This clonotype has ten or more counts. Its antigen is still unknown. CDR3 length: 16 amino acids. Per the germline V gene, CDR1 is LGHNA and CDR2 is YNFKEQ. V shed 0 bases, J shed 0 bases, and the junction held 4 bases outside the gene matches.

This clonotype was obtained from a woman in her twenties or thirties in good health. This chain links TRBV4-2 with TRBJ2-7; TRBD1 matches 8 bases. Material for sequencing was blood. This chain's CDR3 is CASSQETGASSYEQYF. The CDR3 DNA reads as TGTGCCAGCAGCCAAGAGACAGGGGCAAGCTCCTACGAGCAGTACTTC.